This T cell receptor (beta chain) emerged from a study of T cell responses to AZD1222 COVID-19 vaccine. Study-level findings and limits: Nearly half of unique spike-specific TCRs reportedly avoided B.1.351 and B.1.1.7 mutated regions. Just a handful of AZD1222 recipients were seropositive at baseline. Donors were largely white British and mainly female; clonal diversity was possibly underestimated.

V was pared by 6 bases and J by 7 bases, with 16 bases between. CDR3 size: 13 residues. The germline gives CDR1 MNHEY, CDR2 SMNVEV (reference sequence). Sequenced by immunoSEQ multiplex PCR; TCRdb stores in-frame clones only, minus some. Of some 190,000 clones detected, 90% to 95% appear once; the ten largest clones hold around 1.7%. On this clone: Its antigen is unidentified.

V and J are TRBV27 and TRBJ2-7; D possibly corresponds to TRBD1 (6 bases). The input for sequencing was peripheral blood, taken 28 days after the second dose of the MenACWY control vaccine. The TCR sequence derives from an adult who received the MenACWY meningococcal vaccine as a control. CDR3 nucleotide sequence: TGTGCCAGCAGCCTCGGGCAGGGGTCAGAGCAGTACTTC. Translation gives CASSLGQGSEQYF.